Presented here are 26 T cell receptor beta chains from one specimen sequenced in a study of cytomegalovirus exposure and HLA in healthy donors. Both 60 Vbeta primers and 13 Jbeta primers went into the PCR. Method: immunoSEQ multiplex PCR; TCRdb's copy keeps in-frame clones and lacks some. Counted here are around 76,000 clones, around 70% occurring once; the ten biggest clones make up more than 8%. The source material was PBMCs. The receptors were sampled from a woman aged 45-65 years in good health and CMV-seropositive.

The V gene is TRBV11-1, the J gene TRBJ2-1, with a tentative D call TRBD1 (5 bases). CDR1 is SGHAT and CDR2 is FQDESV in the germline V gene (reference sequence). The CDR3 covers 13 residues. V was pared by 5 bases and J by 7 bases, with 12 bases between. The CDR3 loop reads CASSPTVPNEQFF. The CDR3 DNA is TGTGCCAGCAGCCCGACAGTTCCTAATGAGCAGTTCTTC.

The J gene is TRBJ1-2, the V gene TRBV4-3; perhaps TRBD1 as D (6 bases). V lost 0 bases and J 6 bases, leaving 14 bases between the germline ends. Germline V gene lookup returns CDR1 LGHNA and CDR2 YSLEER. The CDR3 length is 15 residues. The DNA for the CDR3 is TGCGCCAGCAGCCAAGATGGGGGGGGCTCTAATGGCTACACCTTC. Amino acid sequence: CASSQDGGGSNGYTF.

The chain uses TRBV6-5 and TRBJ2-7; 10 bases align to TRBD1. The CDR3 totals 15 residues. The ends lost 2 bases at V and 6 bases at J; junction bases unmatched: 7. Germline V lookup: CDR1 MNHEY, CDR2 SVGAGI. The CDR3 sequence: CASSYLPGQGFEQYF. The CDR3 DNA follows: TGTGCCAGCAGTTACCTCCCGGGACAGGGGTTCGAGCAGTACTTC.

This clone was counted between two and nine times. The V and J genes are TRBV5-8 and TRBJ1-2; 7 nucleotides align to TRBD1. V shed 0 bases and J 4 bases; nucleotides not matched to a gene: 3. The germline gives CDR1 SGHTS, CDR2 YDEGEE. The CDR3 is 14 residues long. Here the CDR3 reads CASSLGGQSYGYTF. In DNA, the CDR3 is TGTGCCAGCAGCTTGGGGGGACAGTCCTATGGCTACACCTTC.

The chain is built from TRBV19 and TRBJ2-7; 12 bases align to TRBD2. There are 16 residues in the CDR3. From germline, CDR1 is LNHDA and CDR2 SQIVND (reference sequence). The V and J ends lost 5 bases and 7 bases, in that order; junction bases with no gene match: 12. The CDR3 DNA reads TGTGCCAGTAGTGCCACTTCTAGCGGGGGGGCGGCTGAGCAGTACTTC. Protein sequence: CASSATSSGGAAEQYF.

This chain connects TRBV2 to TRBJ2-3; a possible D gene is TRBD2 (5 bases). Trimming stripped 7 bases from V and 2 bases from J, with 10 bases between. The CDR3 covers 13 residues. Looked up from germline, CDR1 is SNHLY and CDR2 is FYNNEI. CDR3 nucleotides: TGTGCCAGCATCCGGGATAACACAGATACGCAGTATTTT. Protein: CASIRDNTDTQYF.

CDR3 in DNA: TGTGCCAGCGCGCCCCGGACTGGGGGGAGGACTGAAGCTTTCTTT. This codes for CASAPRTGGRTEAFF. This chain uses TRBV19 with TRBJ1-1; possibly TRBD1 for D (5 bases). Germline CDR1 LNHDA, CDR2 SQIVND (reference sequence). The CDR3 has 15 amino acids. V was pared by 9 bases and J by 5 bases, with 22 bases between.

The rearrangement joins TRBV10-3 to TRBJ1-5; 9 nucleotides line up with TRBD1. CDR3 length: 17 residues. In germline, CDR1 is ENHRY, CDR2 SYGVKD. V was pared by 3 bases and J by 3 bases, with 9 bases of the junction left unmatched. The CDR3 coding sequence is TGTGCCATCAGTGAATTGGACAGGGGAGTCTCCAATCAGCCCCAGCATTTT. Its protein product is CAISELDRGVSNQPQHF.

The gene calls are TRBV7-3 and TRBJ2-5; D call uncertain. V shed 2 bases and J shed 7 bases, with 11 bases lying between them. Germline CDR1 SGHTA, CDR2 FQGTGA. CDR3 length: 13 amino acids. The CDR3 nucleotides are TGTGCCAGCAGCTTATCCCAAACCGGGACCCAGTACTTC. Protein sequence: CASSLSQTGTQYF.

This clone was seen a handful of times. V is TRBV7-2 and J is TRBJ1-1, with D perhaps matching TRBD1 (6 bases). V dropped 5 bases and J dropped 8 bases, with 33 bases sitting between them. The germline gives CDR1 SGHTA, CDR2 FQGNSA. The CDR3 has 19 amino acids. The CDR3 bases are TGTGCCAGCAGCCGGGGGGGCGCAAGTTCTAAGTCCTTTTACTCCGAAGCTTTCTTT. Residues: CASSRGGASSKSFYSEAFF. Drawing the rest from reference TRBV7-2 and TRBJ1-1, the complete variable domain is GAGVSQSPSNKVTEKGKDVELRCDPISGHTALYWYRQSLGQGLEFLIYFQGNSAPDKSGLPSDRFSAERTGGSVSTLTIQRTQQEDSAVYLCASSRGGASSKSFYSEAFFGQGTRLTVV.

A single count supports this clone. The chain combines TRBV4-2 with TRBJ2-3; 8 bases fit TRBD2. The V gene end was trimmed by 3 bases and the J gene end by 3 bases; junction bases not matched to a gene: 5. Looked up from germline, CDR1 is LGHNA and CDR2 is YNFKEQ. This CDR3 is 15 amino acids long. The CDR3 nucleotides are TGTGCCAGCAGCCAGAGAGCGGGAGCGACAGATACGCAGTATTTT. Translating gives CASSQRAGATDTQYF.

The V gene is TRBV14, the J gene TRBJ1-3; TRBD1 agrees at 7 bases. CDR3 size: 16 residues. Looked up from germline, CDR1 is SGHDN and CDR2 is FVKESK. V gave up 1 base and J gave up 7 bases; unmatched junction bases: 10. CDR3 sequence: CASSQVFSRGYNTIYF. The CDR3 DNA reads TGTGCCAGCAGCCAAGTATTCTCCAGGGGGTATAACACCATATATTTT.

The gene calls are TRBV9 and TRBJ2-5; 12 bases fit TRBD2. Germline V gene data show CDR1 as SGDLS and CDR2 as YYNGEE. This CDR3 is built from 16 residues. Trimming took 4 bases from V and 5 from J; bases not matched to a gene: 9. In DNA, the CDR3 is TGTGCCAGCAGCCCACGACTAGCGGGAGAACGGGAGACCCAGTACTTC. Its protein product is CASSPRLAGERETQYF.

The chain combines TRBV11-3 with TRBJ2-2, with D perhaps TRBD2 (6 bases). Trimming removed 2 bases at V and 6 bases at J, with 10 bases between. The CDR3 covers 14 residues. The V gene's germline CDR1 is SGHNT and CDR2 YENEEA. CDR3 in amino acids: CASSLSGSPGELFF. The CDR3 DNA reads TGTGCCAGCAGCTTAAGCGGGTCCCCCGGGGAGCTGTTTTTT.

The chain combines TRBV10-3 with TRBJ2-1; 9 bases match TRBD2. The length of the CDR3 is 16 residues. Trimming cost V 2 bases and J 4 bases; bases outside gene matches: 6. The V gene's germline CDR1 is ENHRY and CDR2 SYGVKD. The CDR3 DNA is TGTGCCATCAGTGAGGTTAGCGGGGGCCCGTACAATGAGCAGTTCTTC. This codes for CAISEVSGGPYNEQFF.

The sample holds one count of this clone. The V call is TRBV5-1, the J call TRBJ2-3; 9 nucleotides agree with TRBD2. The germline V gene has CDR1 SGHRS and CDR2 YFSETQ. This CDR3 is 15 amino acids long. V was clipped by 4 bases and J by 8 bases; unmatched bases: 11. CDR3 residues: CASSPLAGGPGTQYF. CDR3 coding DNA: TGCGCCAGCAGCCCCCTTGCGGGAGGGCCTGGTACGCAGTATTTT.

This clone has just one count. The chain has TRBV5-1 and TRBJ2-7; TRBD1 matches at 7 bases. Trimming at V came to 7 bases and at J to 0 bases, leaving 7 bases not matched to a gene. The length of the CDR3 is 14 residues. Germline CDR1 reads SGHRS; CDR2 reads YFSETQ. The CDR3 is CASSPGQLSYEQYF. The DNA for the CDR3 is TGCGCCAGCTCACCGGGACAGCTCTCCTACGAGCAGTACTTC.

The chain combines TRBV9 with TRBJ2-7, with D maybe TRBD2 (5 bases). V was clipped by 3 bases and J by 5 bases, with 12 bases between them. Germline CDR1 reads SGDLS; CDR2 reads YYNGEE. This CDR3 has 13 amino acids. CDR3 sequence reads: CASSGEGRNEQYF. As DNA, the CDR3 is TGTGCCAGCAGCGGAGAGGGCAGAAACGAGCAGTACTTC. Drawing the rest from reference TRBV9 and TRBJ2-7, the complete variable domain is DSGVTQTPKHLITATGQRVTLRCSPRSGDLSVYWYQQSLDQGLQFLIQYYNGEERAKGNILERFSAQQFPDLHSELNLSSLELGDSALYFCASSGEGRNEQYFGPGTRLTVT.

This clone was seen only a few times. This CDR3 is CASSSKAGGSDNEQFF. CDR3 bases: TGTGCCAGCAGCTCAAAAGCGGGAGGATCCGACAATGAGCAGTTCTTC. The V gene is TRBV5-4, the J gene TRBJ2-1; 9 bases are a match to TRBD2. V lost 3 bases and J lost 5; bases outside the gene matches: 9. Germline values: CDR1 SGHNT, CDR2 YYREEE (reference sequence). CDR3 length: 16 amino acids. Combining the CDR3 with reference TRBV5-4 and TRBJ2-1 gives the whole variable domain ETGVTQSPTHLIKTRGQQVTLRCSSQSGHNTVSWYQQALGQGPQFIFQYYREEENGRGNFPPRFSGLQFPNYSSELNVNALELDDSALYLCASSSKAGGSDNEQFFGPGTRLTVL.

The chain recombines TRBV29-1 with TRBJ2-1; 8 bases match TRBD1. The CDR3 totals 14 residues. Germline CDR1 reads SQVTM; CDR2 reads ANQGSEA. The junction had 7 bases not matched to a gene; V was cut back by 2 bases and J by 7 bases. The CDR3 coding sequence is TGCAGCGTTGAATTCGGACAGGGAGGTAATGAGCAGTTCTTC. It encodes CSVEFGQGGNEQFF.

The V and J genes are TRBV9 and TRBJ1-2; D might be TRBD1 (6 bases). CDR3 size: 17 residues. V was shortened by 4 bases and J by 2 bases, with 21 bases between the two germline ends. Germline V gene lookup returns CDR1 SGDLS and CDR2 YYNGEE. The CDR3 spells CASSPLGNRAENYGYTF. For the CDR3, the DNA is TGTGCCAGCAGCCCCCTCGGAAACAGGGCAGAGAACTATGGCTACACCTTC.

The CDR3 is CASSSIQGSGANVLTF. The CDR3 DNA reads as TGCGCCAGCAGCTCAATACAGGGGTCTGGGGCCAACGTCCTGACTTTC. This chain links TRBV5-1 with TRBJ2-6; 7 bases map to TRBD1. With V trimmed by 3 bases and J by 1 base, 4 bases remained unmatched. CDR1 and CDR2 (germline): SGHRS, YFSETQ. The CDR3 contains 16 residues.

The chain links TRBV7-8 to TRBJ2-5; D uncertain. From germline, CDR1 is SGHVS and CDR2 FQNEAQ. The CDR3 loop spans 15 amino acids. V was trimmed by 1 base and J by 4 bases, leaving 13 bases between them. CDR3 sequence reads: CASSLDGLGGETQYF. CDR3 in DNA: TGTGCCAGCAGCTTAGACGGGTTGGGTGGAGAGACCCAGTACTTC. Full variable domain (rest looked up from reference TRBV7-8 and TRBJ2-5): GAGVSQSPRYKVAKRGQDVALRCDPISGHVSLFWYQQALGQGPEFLTYFQNEAQLDKSGLPSDRFFAERPEGSVSTLKIQRTQQEDSAVYLCASSLDGLGGETQYFGPGTRLLVL.

The genes are TRBV10-3 and TRBJ1-2, with 9 bases identical to TRBD1. This CDR3 spans 17 amino acids. Germline V gene data show CDR1 as ENHRY and CDR2 as SYGVKD. V was clipped by 0 bases and J by 6 bases; unmatched bases: 11. The CDR3 bases are TGTGCCATCAGTGAGTCTGCACAGGGGGCGCGGGTACATGGCTACACCTTC. As protein: CAISESAQGARVHGYTF.

The CDR3 sequence: CASSELGTSGPNEQFF. DNA for the CDR3: TGCGCCAGCAGTGAGCTCGGGACTAGCGGCCCCAATGAGCAGTTCTTC. The chain carries TRBV10-1 and TRBJ2-1; 11 bases agree with TRBD2. Trimming removed 2 bases from V and 6 bases from J; junction bases left unmatched: 6. The CDR3 runs to 16 residues. CDR1 is WNHNN, CDR2 SYGVQD, per germline (reference sequence).

This chain links TRBV20-1 with TRBJ1-2; no definite D call. Germline loops: CDR1 DFQATT, CDR2 SNEGSKA (reference sequence). Between the trimmed V and J ends, which lost 0 bases and 11 bases, there was a span of 10 bases. The CDR3 totals 11 residues. In nucleotides, the CDR3 is TGCAGTGCTAGAGATTTCCGGGAGTACACCTTC. Translating it yields CSARDFREYTF.